The sequence of this T cell receptor (beta chain) was determined in a study of blood T cells in healthy people across ages. Points from the study as a whole: The diversity estimates, figures obtained from one million T cells, were considered underestimates.

The sample holds a few counts of this clonotype. Its antigen is as yet unknown. Donors were systemically healthy Caucasian individuals from Russia aged roughly 6 to 95 years. The total RNA that was extracted per sample amounted to at least 5 micrograms. It was with a sample-barcoded 5' primer and a J-beta primer mix that a second PCR of about 6 to 11 cycles was run. A template-switch adaptor containing 12 random nucleotides labeled each cDNA molecule. TCRdb independently ran MiXCR on the 5' RACE reads; one entry per CDR3 protein. This sample carries 550,000 to 650,000 distinct CDR3 sequences, about 30% of them seen once, and the ten largest clones take about 15%. Looked up from germline, CDR1 is DFQATT and CDR2 is SNEGSKA (reference sequence). This CDR3 has 15 residues. V was pared by 3 bases and J by 0 bases, with 7 bases of the junction left unmatched.

The specimen was blood. The chain carries TRBV20-1 and TRBJ1-1, with 7 bases lining up with TRBD1. The receptor was derived from a woman older than 75 in good health. The CDR3 region has the DNA TGCAGTGCTAGGTTGACAGGGCGTGTGAACACTGAAGCTTTCTTT. This encodes CSARLTGRVNTEAFF.